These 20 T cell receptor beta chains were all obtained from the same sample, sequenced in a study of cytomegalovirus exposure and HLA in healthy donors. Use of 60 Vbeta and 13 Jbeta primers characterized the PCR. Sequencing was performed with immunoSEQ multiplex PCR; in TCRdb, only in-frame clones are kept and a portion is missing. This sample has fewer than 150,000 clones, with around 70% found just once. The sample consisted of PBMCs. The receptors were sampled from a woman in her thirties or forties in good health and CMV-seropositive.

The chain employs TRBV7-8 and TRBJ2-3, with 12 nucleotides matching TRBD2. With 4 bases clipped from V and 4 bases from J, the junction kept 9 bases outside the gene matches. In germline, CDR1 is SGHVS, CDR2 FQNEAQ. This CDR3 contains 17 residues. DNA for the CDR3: TGTGCCAGCAGCTCCTCCCTAGCGGGGGGGCCGTCAGATACGCAGTATTTT. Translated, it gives CASSSSLAGGPSDTQYF.

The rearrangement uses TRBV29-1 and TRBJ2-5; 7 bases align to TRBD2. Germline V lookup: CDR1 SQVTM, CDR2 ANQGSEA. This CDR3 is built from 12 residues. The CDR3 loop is CTIAGLQETQYF. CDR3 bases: TGCACCATAGCGGGCCTCCAAGAGACCCAGTACTTC.

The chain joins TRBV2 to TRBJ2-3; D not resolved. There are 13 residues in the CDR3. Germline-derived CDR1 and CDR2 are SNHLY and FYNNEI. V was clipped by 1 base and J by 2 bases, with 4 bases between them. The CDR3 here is CASSEGLTDTQYF. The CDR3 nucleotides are TGTGCCAGCAGTGAAGGGCTCACAGATACGCAGTATTTT. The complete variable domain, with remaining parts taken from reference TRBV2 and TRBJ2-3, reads EPEVTQTPSHQVTQMGQEVILRCVPISNHLYFYWYRQILGQKVEFLVSFYNNEISEKSEIFDDQFSVERPDGSNFTLKIRSTKLEDSAMYFCASSEGLTDTQYFGPGTRLTVL.

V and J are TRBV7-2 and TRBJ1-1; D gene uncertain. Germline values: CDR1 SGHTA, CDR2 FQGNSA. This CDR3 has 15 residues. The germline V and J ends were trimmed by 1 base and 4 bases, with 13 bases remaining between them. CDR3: CASSLVETVGTEAFF. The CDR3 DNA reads TGTGCCAGCAGCTTAGTAGAAACAGTTGGCACTGAAGCTTTCTTT.

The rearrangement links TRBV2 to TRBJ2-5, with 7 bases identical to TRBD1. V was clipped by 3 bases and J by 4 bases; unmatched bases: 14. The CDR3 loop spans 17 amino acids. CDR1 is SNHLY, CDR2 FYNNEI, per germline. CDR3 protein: CASSDYRIGGRGETQYF. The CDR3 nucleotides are TGTGCCAGCAGTGATTACAGGATAGGGGGCCGGGGAGAGACCCAGTACTTC.

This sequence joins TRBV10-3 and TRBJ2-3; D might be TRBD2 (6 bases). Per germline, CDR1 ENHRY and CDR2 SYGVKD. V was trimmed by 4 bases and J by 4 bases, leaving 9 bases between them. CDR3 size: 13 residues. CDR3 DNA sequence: TGTGCCATCAGTGCCAGGGACTCAGATACGCAGTATTTT. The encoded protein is CAISARDSDTQYF.

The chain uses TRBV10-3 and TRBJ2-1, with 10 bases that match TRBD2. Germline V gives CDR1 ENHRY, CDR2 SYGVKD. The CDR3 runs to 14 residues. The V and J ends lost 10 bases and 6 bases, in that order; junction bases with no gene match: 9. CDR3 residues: CATSPGLASNEQFF. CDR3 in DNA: TGTGCCACTTCCCCGGGACTAGCGTCCAATGAGCAGTTCTTC.

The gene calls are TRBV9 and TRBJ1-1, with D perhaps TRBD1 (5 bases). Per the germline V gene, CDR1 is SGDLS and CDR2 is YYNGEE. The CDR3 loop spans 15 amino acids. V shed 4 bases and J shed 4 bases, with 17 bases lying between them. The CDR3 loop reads CASSPRGFGSTEAFF. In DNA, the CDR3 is TGTGCCAGCAGCCCCCGGGGGTTCGGAAGCACTGAAGCTTTCTTT.

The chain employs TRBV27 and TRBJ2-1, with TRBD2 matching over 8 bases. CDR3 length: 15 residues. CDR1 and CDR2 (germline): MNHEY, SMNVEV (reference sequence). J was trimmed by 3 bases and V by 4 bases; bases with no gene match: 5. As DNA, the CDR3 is TGTGCCAGCAGTTCGGGACTAGTAATCTACAATGAGCAGTTCTTC. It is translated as CASSSGLVIYNEQFF.

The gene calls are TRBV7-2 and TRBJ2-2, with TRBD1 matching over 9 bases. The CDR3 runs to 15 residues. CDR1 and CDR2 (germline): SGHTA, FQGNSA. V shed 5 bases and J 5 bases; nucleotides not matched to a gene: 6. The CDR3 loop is CASSAGTGRTGELFF. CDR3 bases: TGTGCCAGCAGCGCCGGGACAGGGCGGACCGGGGAGCTGTTTTTT.

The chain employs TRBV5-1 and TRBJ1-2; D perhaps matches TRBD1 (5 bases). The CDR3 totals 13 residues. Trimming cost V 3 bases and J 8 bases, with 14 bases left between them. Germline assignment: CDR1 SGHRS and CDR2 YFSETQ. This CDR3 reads CASSSGTALGYTF. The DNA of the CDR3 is TGCGCCAGCAGCTCCGGGACTGCCCTGGGCTACACCTTC.

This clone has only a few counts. CDR3 sequence (DNA): TGCGCCAGCAGCCAAGGGGGTATCCGGGGACTAGCTGACAATGAGCAGTTCTTC. Translated: CASSQGGIRGLADNEQFF. This sequence joins TRBV4-1 and TRBJ2-1; TRBD2 aligns across 9 bases. Germline V gene data show CDR1 as MGHRA and CDR2 as YSYEKL. This CDR3 spans 18 amino acids. Trimming at V came to 1 base and at J to 5 bases, leaving 12 bases not matched to a gene.

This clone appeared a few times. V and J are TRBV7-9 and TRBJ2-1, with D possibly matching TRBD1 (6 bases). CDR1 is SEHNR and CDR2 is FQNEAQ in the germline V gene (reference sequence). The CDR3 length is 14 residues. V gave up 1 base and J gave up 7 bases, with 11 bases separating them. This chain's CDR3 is CASSLVRGSNEQFF. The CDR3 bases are TGTGCCAGCAGCTTAGTTAGGGGGTCTAATGAGCAGTTCTTC.

CDR3 in DNA: TGTGCCAGCAGCCGATCCCCGACAGCCCAAGAGACCCAGTACTTC. The encoded protein is CASSRSPTAQETQYF. The chain joins TRBV6-6 to TRBJ2-5, with D tentatively TRBD1 (5 bases). In germline, CDR1 is MNHNY, CDR2 SVGAGI (reference sequence). Between the trimmed V and J ends, which lost 6 bases and 1 base, there was a span of 15 bases. The CDR3 totals 15 residues.

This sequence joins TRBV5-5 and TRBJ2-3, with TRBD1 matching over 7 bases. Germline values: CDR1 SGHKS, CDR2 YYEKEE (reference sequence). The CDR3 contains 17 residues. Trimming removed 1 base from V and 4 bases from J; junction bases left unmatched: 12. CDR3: CASSLRTGVNVPDTQYF. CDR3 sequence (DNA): TGTGCCAGCAGCTTGCGAACAGGGGTTAATGTTCCAGATACGCAGTATTTT. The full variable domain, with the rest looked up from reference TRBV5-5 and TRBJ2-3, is DAGVTQSPTHLIKTRGQQVTLRCSPISGHKSVSWYQQVLGQGPQFIFQYYEKEERGRGNFPDRFSARQFPNYSSELNVNALLLGDSALYLCASSLRTGVNVPDTQYFGPGTRLTVL.

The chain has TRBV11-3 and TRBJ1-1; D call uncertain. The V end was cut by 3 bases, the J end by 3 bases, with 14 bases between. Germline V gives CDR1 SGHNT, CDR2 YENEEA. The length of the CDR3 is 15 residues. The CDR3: CASSFYPIRYTEAFF. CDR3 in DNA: TGTGCCAGCAGCTTTTACCCGATACGGTACACTGAAGCTTTCTTT.

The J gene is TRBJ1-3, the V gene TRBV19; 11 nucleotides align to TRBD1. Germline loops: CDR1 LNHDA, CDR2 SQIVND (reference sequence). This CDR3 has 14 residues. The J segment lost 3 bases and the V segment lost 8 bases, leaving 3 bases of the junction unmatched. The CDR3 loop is CASGQGASGNTIYF. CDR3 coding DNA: TGTGCCAGTGGACAGGGGGCGAGTGGAAACACCATATATTTT.

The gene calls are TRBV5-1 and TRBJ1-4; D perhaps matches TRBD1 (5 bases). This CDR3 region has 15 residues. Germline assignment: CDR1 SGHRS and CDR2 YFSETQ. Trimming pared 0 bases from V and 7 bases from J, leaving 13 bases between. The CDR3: CASSLGSGPGEKLFF. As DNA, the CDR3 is TGCGCCAGCAGCTTGGGTTCAGGGCCTGGTGAAAAACTGTTTTTT.

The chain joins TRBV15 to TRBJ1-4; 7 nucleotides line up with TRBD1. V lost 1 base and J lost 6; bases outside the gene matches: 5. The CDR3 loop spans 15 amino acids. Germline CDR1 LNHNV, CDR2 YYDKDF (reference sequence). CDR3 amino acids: CATSRGGTVHEKLFF. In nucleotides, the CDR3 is TGTGCCACCAGCAGAGGTGGGACAGTTCATGAAAAACTGTTTTTT.

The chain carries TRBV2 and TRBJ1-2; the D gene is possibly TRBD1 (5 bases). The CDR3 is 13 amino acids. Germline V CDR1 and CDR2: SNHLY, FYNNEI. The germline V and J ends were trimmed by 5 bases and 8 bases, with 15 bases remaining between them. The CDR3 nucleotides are TGTGCCAGCAGTCAGGGACTTTTACGGGGCTACACCTTC. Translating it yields CASSQGLLRGYTF.